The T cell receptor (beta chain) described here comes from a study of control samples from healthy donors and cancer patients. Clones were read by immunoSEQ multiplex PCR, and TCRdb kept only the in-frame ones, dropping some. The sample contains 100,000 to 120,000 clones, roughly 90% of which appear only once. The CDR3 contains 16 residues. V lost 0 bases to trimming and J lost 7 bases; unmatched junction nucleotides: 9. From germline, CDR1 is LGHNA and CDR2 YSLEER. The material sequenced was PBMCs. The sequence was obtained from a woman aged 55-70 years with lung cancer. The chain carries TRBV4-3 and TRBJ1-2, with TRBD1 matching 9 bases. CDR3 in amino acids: CASSQEGQGKGGGYTF. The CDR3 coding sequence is TGCGCCAGCAGCCAAGAGGGACAGGGAAAGGGGGGTGGCTACACCTTC.